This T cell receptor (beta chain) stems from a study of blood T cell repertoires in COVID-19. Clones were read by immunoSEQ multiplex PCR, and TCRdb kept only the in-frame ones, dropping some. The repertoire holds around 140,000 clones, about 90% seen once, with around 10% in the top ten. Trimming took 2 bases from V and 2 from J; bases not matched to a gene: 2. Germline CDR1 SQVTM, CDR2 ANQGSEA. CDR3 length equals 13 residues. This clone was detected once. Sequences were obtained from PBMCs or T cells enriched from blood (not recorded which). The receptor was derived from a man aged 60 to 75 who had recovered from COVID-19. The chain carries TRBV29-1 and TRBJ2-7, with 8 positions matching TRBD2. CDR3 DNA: TGCAGCGTTGAACTAGCGGGCACCTACGAGCAGTACTTC. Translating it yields CSVELAGTYEQYF.